The rows below give T cell receptor beta chains drawn from one sample of a study of cytomegalovirus exposure and HLA in healthy donors. Produced via immunoSEQ multiplex PCR; TCRdb's table is partial and in-frame only. The sample lists under 200,000 clones, around 63% occurring once. The sample consisted of PBMCs. These receptors all come from a woman between 18 and 29 years old in good health and CMV-seropositive. Both conserved end residues are part of each CDR3. Each record gives: J gene, clone size, D gene, V gene, CDR3 DNA, CDR3 protein. D genes are given only for firm matches. Some rows mark clone size as missing; the rest say once, few, many or name a class of expanded clone.

TRBJ2-2	NA	TRBD2	TRBV27	TGTGCCAGCACCGGCCTGGGACTAAAGAACACCGGGGAGCTGTTTTTT	CASTGLGLKNTGELFF
TRBJ2-7	NA	NA	TRBV7-9	TGTGCCAGCAGCTCTCGGACCTCAAGGGGCCACGAGCAGTACTTC	CASSSRTSRGHEQYF
TRBJ1-2	NA	TRBD1	TRBV6-1	TGTGCCAGCAGTGAAAGTACAGGGGGAAGATATGGCTACACCTTC	CASSESTGGRYGYTF
TRBJ1-1	NA	TRBD1	TRBV6-6	TGTGCCAGCACCCCCGGGACAGGGAGAAACACTGAAGCTTTCTTT	CASTPGTGRNTEAFF
TRBJ2-2	once	NA	TRBV27	TGTGCCAGCGCCTCGGGGAACACCGGGGAGCTGTTTTTT	CASASGNTGELFF
TRBJ2-7	few	TRBD1	TRBV29-1	TGCAGCCCCGAAACCACAGGGGACCTTCCCTACGAGCAGTACTTC	CSPETTGDLPYEQYF
TRBJ2-2	once	NA	TRBV5-4	TGTGCCAGCAGCTTGTACGGCGGGGAGCTGTTTTTT	CASSLYGGELFF
TRBJ2-2	once	NA	TRBV30	TGTGCCTGGAGGTTCCCAGGGCCCGGGGAGCTGTTTTTT	CAWRFPGPGELFF
TRBJ1-2	NA	NA	TRBV2	TGTGCCAGCAGTGATAATCTATCGGGGTATGGCTACACCTTC	CASSDNLSGYGYTF
TRBJ2-7	NA	TRBD1	TRBV6-5	TGTGCCAGCAGAAGGGGACAGCTCTCCTACGAGCAGTACTTC	CASRRGQLSYEQYF